A selection of T cell receptor beta chains follows, all from one sample in a study of cytomegalovirus exposure and HLA in healthy donors. Repertoires were generated with immunoSEQ multiplex PCR, while TCRdb's copy carries only in-frame clones and drops some. The profile shows fewer than 180,000 clones, 70% to 80% of them singletons. The sequenced sample consisted of PBMCs. The receptors were gathered from a human donor in good health. Each CDR3 is given with its conserved first and last residue. D genes are given only for firm matches. The size field is filled for only some rows; it gives once, few, many or a size class.

few	TRBV25-1	-	TRBJ1-2	TGTGCCAGCAGTGAACAAGCGAACTATGGCTACACCTTC	CASSEQANYGYTF
once	TRBV6-6	-	TRBJ2-3	TGTGCCAGCAGTTACGAGCGCGGAAGCACAGATACGCAGTATTTT	CASSYERGSTDTQYF
-	TRBV2	-	TRBJ2-1	TGTGCCAGCAGTGATCGGGGGATTGAGCAGTTCTTC	CASSDRGIEQFF
-	TRBV18	TRBD1	TRBJ1-2	TGTGCCAGCTCACCACCAACCCAGGGGGACGACTATGGCTACACCTTC	CASSPPTQGDDYGYTF
-	TRBV2	-	TRBJ1-2	TGTGCCAGCAGTGAAGGCGTGAACAGGGTTGACCTAGGTAACTATGGCTACACCTTC	CASSEGVNRVDLGNYGYTF
-	TRBV4-1	-	TRBJ1-1	TGCGCCAGCAGCCCTATTTGGGGGCGAGGGGGAATCACTGAAGCTTTCTTT	CASSPIWGRGGITEAFF
-	TRBV9	-	TRBJ1-3	TGTGCCAGCAGCGTCCTACAGGGATCTGGAAACACCATATATTTT	CASSVLQGSGNTIYF
-	TRBV27	TRBD1	TRBJ2-7	TGTGCCAGCAGTCCTACTATGACAGGGTCCCACGAGCAGTACTTC	CASSPTMTGSHEQYF
-	TRBV7-2	TRBD2	TRBJ2-5	TGTGCCAGCAGCAGGTCCGCGGGAGTAGAGACCCAGTACTTC	CASSRSAGVETQYF
-	TRBV6-5	-	TRBJ1-5	TGTGCCAGCTCCCGGGGAGCCACCAATCAGCCCCAGCATTTT	CASSRGATNQPQHF
-	TRBV19	-	TRBJ2-1	TGTGCCAGTAGCCTTTCGGGCTCCTACAATGAGCAGTTCTTC	CASSLSGSYNEQFF
-	TRBV28	TRBD1	TRBJ1-2	TGTGCCAGCCATGGTGGGACAGCGCTTCTTGAGGGCTATGGCTACACCTTC	CASHGGTALLEGYGYTF
few	TRBV6-6	-	TRBJ2-1	TGTGCCAGCAGTTACTCGCGGAATGAGCAGTTCTTC	CASSYSRNEQFF
-	TRBV6-5	-	TRBJ1-2	TGTGCCAGCAGTCCCCTGGTGGGAGACTATGGCTACACCTTC	CASSPLVGDYGYTF
-	TRBV25-1	-	TRBJ2-7	TGTGCCACCAGACCCAGCTCCTACGAGCAGTACTTC	CATRPSSYEQYF
-	TRBV10-3	-	TRBJ2-7	TGTGCCATCAGTGAGTCGGGCAGCCTATCCTACGAGCAGTACTTC	CAISESGSLSYEQYF
-	TRBV4-1	TRBD1	TRBJ2-5	TGCGCCAGCAGCCAAGGGGACAGTCCTCAGGGGCAAGAGACCCAGTACTTC	CASSQGDSPQGQETQYF
-	TRBV28	-	TRBJ1-4	TGTGCCAGCAGCTTGAAACGGGGGTCGGATGAAAAACTGTTTTTT	CASSLKRGSDEKLFF
-	TRBV29-1	-	TRBJ1-1	TGCAGCGTCGCCAGGGAGGTATGGGACACTGAAGCTTTCTTT	CSVAREVWDTEAFF
-	TRBV13	-	TRBJ1-2	TGTGCCAGCAGCTTAGGCGGCGGGCGCTATGGCTACACCTTC	CASSLGGGRYGYTF
-	TRBV7-6	-	TRBJ2-5	TGTGCCAGCAGCATACTAGTCCGAGAGACCCAGTACTTC	CASSILVRETQYF
-	TRBV10-1	-	TRBJ1-2	TGCGCCAGCAGTTCGGATCCGAACTATGGCTACCCCTTC	CASSSDPNYGYPF
once	TRBV7-9	-	TRBJ2-1	TGTGCCAGCAGCCCCCCGGTGGGAGGGGGGCTAGCGGAAATCAATGAGCAGTTCTTC	CASSPPVGGGLAEINEQFF
-	TRBV6-6	-	TRBJ2-7	TGTGCCAGCAGTTACCCGGGGGACAGAGCATACGAGCAGTACTTC	CASSYPGDRAYEQYF
-	TRBV5-6	TRBD1	TRBJ2-2	TGTGCCAGCAGCCTACAGGGGGCCACCGGGGAGCTGTTTTTT	CASSLQGATGELFF
few	TRBV4-3	TRBD1	TRBJ1-4	TGCGCCAGCAGCCCGCGACAGGGAGGTGAAAAACTGTTTTTT	CASSPRQGGEKLFF
-	TRBV13	-	TRBJ2-5	TGTGCCAGCAGCTTGACACAGGAAATCCAAGAGACCCAGTACTTC	CASSLTQEIQETQYF
-	TRBV19	TRBD1	TRBJ1-5	TGTGCCAGTAGTATCTCGCGTGTACAGGGGGTAAGTCAGCCCCAGCATTTT	CASSISRVQGVSQPQHF